Listed below are T cell receptor beta chains from one sample, sequenced in a study of T cell responses to AZD1222 COVID-19 vaccine. Profiling relied on immunoSEQ multiplex PCR, and the TCRdb table lists in-frame clones only, not all of them. The table has 100,000 to 150,000 clones, 90% seen once. The material sequenced was peripheral blood, taken on day 0 of AZD1222 vaccination. The receptors originated from an adult in good health. Both conserved end residues are part of each CDR3. The D gene is left open where the match is weak. Only some rows state a clone size, as once, few, many or a class for expanded clones.

d_call	v_call	clone_size	j_call	cdr3_nt	cdr3_aa
NA	TRBV7-8	NA	TRBJ1-1	TGTGCCAGCAGCCCCCCCTCGGCAGCGAACACTGAAGCTTTCTTT	CASSPPSAANTEAFF
NA	TRBV5-6	NA	TRBJ2-7	TGTGCCAGCAGCTCTGAGGGGGGTTTCCACGAGCAGTACTTC	CASSSEGGFHEQYF
NA	TRBV28	NA	TRBJ1-2	TGTGCCAGCAGTTTAAGGGGTTATGGCTACACCTTC	CASSLRGYGYTF
NA	TRBV27	NA	TRBJ1-1	TGTGCCAGCAGTCCAGGACCAGGATTCGGCACTGAAGCTTTCTTT	CASSPGPGFGTEAFF
NA	TRBV28	NA	TRBJ1-1	TGTGCCACCCGAGAGGGTCTAGCCACTGAAGCTTTCTTT	CATREGLATEAFF
NA	TRBV7-9	NA	TRBJ1-5	TGTGCCAGCAGCTCGACAGCTAGCAATCAGCCCCAGCATTTT	CASSSTASNQPQHF
NA	TRBV5-6	once	TRBJ1-6	TGTGCCAGCAGTCCGGGACTCCTCCAGATAGTCCACTTT	CASSPGLLQIVHF
TRBD1	TRBV9	NA	TRBJ1-2	TGTGCCAGCAGCGCCATGGGACAGATGGGTACCTTC	CASSAMGQMGTF
TRBD1	TRBV29-1	once	TRBJ2-1	TGCAGCGGCATGACAGGGCCCCTCAATGAGCAGTTCTTC	CSGMTGPLNEQFF
TRBD1	TRBV6-5	once	TRBJ2-1	TGTGCCAGCAGCTCGACAGGGGGCTTCTACAATGAGCAGTTCTTC	CASSSTGGFYNEQFF
NA	TRBV6-1	NA	TRBJ1-6	TGTGCCAGCAGTGAAGGGGGGCGGATATTCCGACCCCCCCTCCACTTT	CASSEGGRIFRPPLHF
TRBD1	TRBV19	NA	TRBJ1-1	TGTGCCAGTAATCCTGGACAGGAAAGGGCTGAAGCTTTCTTT	CASNPGQERAEAFF
NA	TRBV9	NA	TRBJ2-3	TGTGCCAGCAGCGTAGGCAGTACTAGCACAGATACGCAGTATTTT	CASSVGSTSTDTQYF
TRBD1	TRBV6-5	few	TRBJ1-6	TGTGCCAGCAGCCCAACCCAGGGGGCGAGGTCACCCCTCCACTTT	CASSPTQGARSPLHF
TRBD1	TRBV29-1	NA	TRBJ1-2	TGCAGCGTTGAGTCGGACAGGGGGCTTGGCTACACCTTC	CSVESDRGLGYTF
TRBD2	TRBV6-5	once	TRBJ2-2	TGTGCCAGCAACCTTGAGGGACTACTAGTCGGGGAGCTGTTTTTT	CASNLEGLLVGELFF
NA	TRBV12-3/TRBV12-4	NA	TRBJ2-4	TGTGCCAGCAGTTTTGCTCGTGAAAACATTCAGTACTTC	CASSFARENIQYF
NA	TRBV19	NA	TRBJ2-7	TGTGCCAGTAGTATAGACGCCAGGCGGGGGCCCTCCTACGAGCAGTACTTC	CASSIDARRGPSYEQYF
NA	TRBV5-4	NA	TRBJ2-2	TGTGCCAGCAAGGACAGCACGAACACCGGGGAGCTGTTTTTT	CASKDSTNTGELFF
NA	TRBV2	NA	TRBJ1-2	TGTGCCAGCAGTGGACAGCTCTATGGCTACACCTTC	CASSGQLYGYTF
NA	TRBV9	NA	TRBJ2-3	TGTGCCAGCAGCGTAGGAGGACTACACACAGATACGCAGTATTTT	CASSVGGLHTDTQYF
NA	TRBV5-6	once	TRBJ1-1	TGTGCCAGCAGCTTGTGGGGGGCTTTGAACACTGAAGCTTTCTTT	CASSLWGALNTEAFF
NA	TRBV14	NA	TRBJ1-4	TGTGCCAGCAGCCAAGCGACAAAACTGTTTTTT	CASSQATKLFF
TRBD1	TRBV6-4	NA	TRBJ1-3	TGTGCCACCACCCGCCGGGACAGGGGGCGGATTTCTGGAAACACCATATATTTT	CATTRRDRGRISGNTIYF
NA	TRBV9	NA	TRBJ2-3	TGTGCCAGCAGCGTAGGACTAACCGCTAGCACAGATACGCAGTATTTT	CASSVGLTASTDTQYF
TRBD1	TRBV27	NA	TRBJ1-2	TGTGCCAGCACAAACACCGCCGGGACAGGGGACGGCTACACCTTC	CASTNTAGTGDGYTF
NA	TRBV21-1	NA	TRBJ1-5	TGTGCCAGCAGATCCAACCGGGCAGTTAGCAATCAGCCCCAGCATTTT	CASRSNRAVSNQPQHF
NA	TRBV15	NA	TRBJ1-4	TGTGCCACCAGCAGAGATTTACGGCTAAATGAAAAACTGTTTTTT	CATSRDLRLNEKLFF
NA	TRBV6-5	NA	TRBJ2-1	TGTGCCAGCAGTTACGGTCAGGAATGGGAGGATGAGCAGTTCTTC	CASSYGQEWEDEQFF
NA	TRBV5-1	once	TRBJ2-3	TGCGCCAGCAGCGTATCCGGGGCTCTTGATACGCAGTATTTT	CASSVSGALDTQYF
TRBD2	TRBV28	NA	TRBJ2-7	TGTGCCAGCAGTTTAGCGGGGGGGCGCTACGAGCAGTACTTC	CASSLAGGRYEQYF
NA	TRBV30	NA	TRBJ1-4	TGTGCCTGGAGTGCTTTGAAGGAAAAACTGTTTTTT	CAWSALKEKLFF